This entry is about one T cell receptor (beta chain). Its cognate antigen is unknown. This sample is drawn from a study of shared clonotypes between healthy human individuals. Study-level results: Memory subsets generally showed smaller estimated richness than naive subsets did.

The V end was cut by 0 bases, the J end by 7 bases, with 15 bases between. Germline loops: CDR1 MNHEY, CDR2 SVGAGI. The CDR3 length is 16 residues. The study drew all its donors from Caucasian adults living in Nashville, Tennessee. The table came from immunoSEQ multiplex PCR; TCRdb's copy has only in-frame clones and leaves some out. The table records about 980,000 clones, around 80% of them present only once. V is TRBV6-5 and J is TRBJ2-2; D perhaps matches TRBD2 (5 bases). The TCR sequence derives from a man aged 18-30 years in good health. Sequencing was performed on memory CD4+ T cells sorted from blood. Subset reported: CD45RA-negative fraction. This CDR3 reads CASSYSGLQTLGELFF. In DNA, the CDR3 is TGTGCCAGCAGTTACTCAGGACTTCAGACCCTCGGGGAGCTGTTTTTT.